A selection of T cell receptor beta chains follows, all from one sample in a study of blood T cell repertoires in COVID-19. Measured with immunoSEQ multiplex PCR; TCRdb has only the in-frame clones, and not every one. This repertoire shows 200,000 to 250,000 clones, almost 85% found once; its top ten account for 9.5% to 15%. The sequencing sample was made of peripheral blood. The receptors come from a woman in her thirties or forties with acute or convalescent COVID-19. Both conserved end residues are part of each CDR3. Each record gives: V gene, D gene, clone size, J gene, CDR3 DNA, CDR3 protein. The D gene is left open where the match is weak. Clone size is stated in some rows and not others, as once, few, many or a class when expanded.

TRBV5-6	NA	NA	TRBJ2-7	TGTGCCAGCAGCTTGGCCCGGAGAGAGCAGTACTTC	CASSLARREQYF
TRBV6-5	TRBD1	NA	TRBJ1-4	TGTGCCAGCAGTTCCGGGGGACAGGGTCGGGAAAAACTGTTTTTT	CASSSGGQGREKLFF
TRBV6-1	NA	NA	TRBJ2-2	TGTGCCAGCAGTGAAAGATGGGGGCCAAACACCGGGGAGCTGTTTTTT	CASSERWGPNTGELFF
TRBV5-4	NA	NA	TRBJ1-2	TGTGCCAGCAGCCCGACAGCCCTCTGGGGCTATGGCTACACCTTC	CASSPTALWGYGYTF
TRBV27	TRBD2	NA	TRBJ2-7	TGTGCCAGCAGTCAGACTAGCTTCTACGAGCAGTACTTC	CASSQTSFYEQYF
TRBV24-1	TRBD2	NA	TRBJ2-3	TGTGCCACCGGGGCCTTAGCGGGAGGGCCAGATACGCAGTATTTT	CATGALAGGPDTQYF
TRBV11-2	NA	NA	TRBJ2-7	TGTGCCAGCAGCCCAGAGGGTCCCGGGGAGTACTTC	CASSPEGPGEYF
TRBV19	TRBD1	few	TRBJ2-7	TGTGCCAGTAGTGCAAACAGGGGGCTCCTCTACGAGCAGTACTTC	CASSANRGLLYEQYF
TRBV13	TRBD1	NA	TRBJ1-1	TGTGCCAGCAGCTTAGGTGGACAGGGCGGCACTGAAGCTTTCTTT	CASSLGGQGGTEAFF
TRBV6-1	NA	NA	TRBJ2-7	TGTGCCAGCAGTGAAAGCAACTACGAGCAGTACTTC	CASSESNYEQYF
TRBV5-5	TRBD2	NA	TRBJ2-7	TGTGCCAGCAGCTTGACTAGCGGGTTAAGCGAGCAGTACTTC	CASSLTSGLSEQYF
TRBV19	TRBD1	once	TRBJ2-7	TGTGCCAGTAGTCCCCGACAGGGGAGAGGGGAGCAGTACTTC	CASSPRQGRGEQYF
TRBV18	TRBD1	NA	TRBJ2-1	TGTGCCAGCTCACCACCCGTAGCCCGGACAGGTCTGGGTTACAATGAGCAGTTCTTC	CASSPPVARTGLGYNEQFF
TRBV7-2	TRBD1	NA	TRBJ1-6	TGTGCCAGCAGCTTTGGAGACAGGGTTAATTCACCCCTCCACTTT	CASSFGDRVNSPLHF
TRBV9	NA	NA	TRBJ2-5	TGTGCCAGCAGCGTAGGGACTGCCCCAAGGAACTTC	CASSVGTAPRNF
TRBV12-5	NA	NA	TRBJ2-5	TGTGCTAGTGGGCTCAGGGGGCGGGAGGGAATAGAGACCCAGTACTTC	CASGLRGREGIETQYF
TRBV5-1	NA	NA	TRBJ1-1	TGCGCCAGCAGCTTGGGGGCAGGGATAGGGACTGAAGCTTTCTTT	CASSLGAGIGTEAFF
TRBV5-1	TRBD1	NA	TRBJ1-3	TGCGCCAGCAGCGTGGACAGGGGAAACACCATATATTTT	CASSVDRGNTIYF
TRBV9	NA	NA	TRBJ2-7	TGTGCCAGCAGCGTAGAAGGGGGGGACTACGAGCAGTACTTC	CASSVEGGDYEQYF
TRBV27	NA	many	TRBJ1-4	TGTGCCAGCAGCATGAGGGCATTTGGGTCCGGGAGAGTCGAAAAACTGTTTTTT	CASSMRAFGSGRVEKLFF
TRBV2	TRBD1	many	TRBJ2-7	TGTGCCAGCAGTCTTCGGGGACAGAACTACGAGCAGTACTTC	CASSLRGQNYEQYF
TRBV3-1/TRBV3-2	TRBD2	NA	TRBJ2-1	TGTGCCAGCAGCCTCCAACCTAGCGGGGGGCCACCCAATGAGCAGTTCTTC	CASSLQPSGGPPNEQFF
TRBV30	NA	once	TRBJ1-2	TGTGCCTGGAGTCCGACAGGTATTAGGGGCTACACCTTC	CAWSPTGIRGYTF
TRBV7-9	TRBD2	NA	TRBJ2-7	TGTGCCAGCAGCACCCGGGACTACGACGAGCAGTACTTC	CASSTRDYDEQYF
TRBV19	NA	NA	TRBJ2-1	TGTGCCAGTAGTGGTCGGTACAATGAGCAGTTCTTC	CASSGRYNEQFF
TRBV4-1	NA	NA	TRBJ2-7	TGCGCCAGCAGCCAAGACAGGGTAACCTACGAGCAGTACTTC	CASSQDRVTYEQYF
TRBV18	TRBD1	NA	TRBJ1-2	TGTGCCAGCTCACCGGACAGGGCTTATGGCTACACCTTC	CASSPDRAYGYTF
TRBV4-1	NA	NA	TRBJ1-1	TGCGCCAGCAGCCAAGGGGGCTGGGGCACTGAAGCTTTCTTT	CASSQGGWGTEAFF
TRBV27	NA	NA	TRBJ1-1	TGTGCCAGCAGTTATAATGGAGAACTGAACACTGAAGCTTTCTTT	CASSYNGELNTEAFF
TRBV6-6	NA	NA	TRBJ2-3	TGTGCCAGCAGTTACCCGGCGGGGCGCACAGATACGCAGTATTTT	CASSYPAGRTDTQYF
TRBV24-1	TRBD2	NA	TRBJ2-3	TGTGCCACCAGTGACCGACTAGCGGGGGAAGGGACAGATACGCAGTATTTT	CATSDRLAGEGTDTQYF
TRBV10-3	TRBD2	NA	TRBJ2-3	TGTGCCATCACCTCGGGACTAGCGGGGGGGCCTAGCACAGATACGCAGTATTTT	CAITSGLAGGPSTDTQYF
TRBV12-3/TRBV12-4	NA	NA	TRBJ1-5	TGTGCCAGCAGTTTGGTCGGGGGACAGCCCCAGCATTTT	CASSLVGGQPQHF
TRBV3-1/TRBV3-2	TRBD2	NA	TRBJ2-7	TGTGCCAGCAGCCCACGCGCGGGACTAGCCTTCGTAACCTACGAGCAGTACTTC	CASSPRAGLAFVTYEQYF
TRBV9	NA	few	TRBJ2-3	TGTGCCAGCACAGGGGGGTACACAGATACGCAGTATTTT	CASTGGYTDTQYF
TRBV5-1	NA	NA	TRBJ2-5	TGCGCCAGCAGCTTGGCTGGAGGGGAGACCCAGTACTTC	CASSLAGGETQYF
TRBV5-1	TRBD1	NA	TRBJ2-7	TGCGCCAGCAGCATTTCCGGGACAGGGCGGCAGTACTTC	CASSISGTGRQYF
TRBV12-3/TRBV12-4	NA	NA	TRBJ1-1	TGTGCCAGCAGTTTAGGCGGGATTGAAGCTTTCTTT	CASSLGGIEAFF